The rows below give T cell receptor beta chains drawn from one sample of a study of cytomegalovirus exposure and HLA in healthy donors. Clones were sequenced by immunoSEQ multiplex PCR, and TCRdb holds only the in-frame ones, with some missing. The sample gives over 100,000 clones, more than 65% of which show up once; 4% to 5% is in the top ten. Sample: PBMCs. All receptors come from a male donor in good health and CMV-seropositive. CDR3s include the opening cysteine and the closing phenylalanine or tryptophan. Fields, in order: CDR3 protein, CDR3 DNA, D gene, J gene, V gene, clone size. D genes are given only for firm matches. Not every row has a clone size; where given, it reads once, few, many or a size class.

CSSSLDMTAGELFF | TGTTCCAGCAGCTTAGATATGACAGCCGGGGAGCTGTTTTTT | - | TRBJ2-2 | TRBV7-9 | -
CASSLGEINEKLFF | TGTGCCAGCAGCCTCGGGGAGATTAATGAAAAACTGTTTTTT | - | TRBJ1-4 | TRBV7-8 | -
CSAPGPGEAFF | TGCAGTGCCCCTGGTCCAGGTGAAGCTTTCTTT | - | TRBJ1-1 | TRBV20-1 | -
CASSRGTGEYQPQHF | TGCGCCAGCAGCCGCGGGACAGGGGAATACCAGCCCCAGCATTTT | TRBD1 | TRBJ1-5 | TRBV5-1 | -
CASSAPGDLAKNSQYF | TGTGCCAGCAGCGCACCAGGGGACCTAGCCAAAAACAGTCAGTACTTC | - | TRBJ2-4 | TRBV11-2 | -
CASSLELAGGSYNEQFF | TGCGCCAGCAGCTTGGAACTAGCGGGAGGTTCCTACAATGAGCAGTTCTTC | TRBD2 | TRBJ2-1 | TRBV5-1 | -
CARSLTSGDYEQYF | TGTGCCAGAAGCCTTACTAGCGGAGACTACGAGCAGTACTTC | TRBD2 | TRBJ2-7 | TRBV5-3 | -
CASSQDGTSGRGNSQYF | TGTGCCAGCAGCCAAGATGGGACTAGCGGGAGAGGGAACAGTCAGTACTTC | TRBD2 | TRBJ2-4 | TRBV4-2 | -
CSVQGGSEKLFF | TGCAGCGTTCAGGGGGGAAGTGAAAAACTGTTTTTT | TRBD1 | TRBJ1-4 | TRBV29-1 | -
CASSWGTSVYEQYF | TGTGCCAGCAGCTGGGGGACTAGCGTCTACGAGCAGTACTTC | TRBD2 | TRBJ2-7 | TRBV7-9 | -
CASSLDPPGGSTDTQYF | TGCGCCAGCAGCTTGGACCCCCCGGGAGGGAGCACAGATACGCAGTATTTT | TRBD2 | TRBJ2-3 | TRBV5-1 | -
CASSPRGANTGELFF | TGTGCCAGCAGCCCCCGGGGAGCTAACACCGGGGAGCTGTTTTTT | - | TRBJ2-2 | TRBV9 | -
CASSQDGGANTGELFF | TGTGCCAGCAGCCAAGACGGGGGGGCAAACACCGGGGAGCTGTTTTTT | TRBD2 | TRBJ2-2 | TRBV4-2 | few
CASSHLTSSGANVLTF | TGTGCCAGCAGCCATCTAACTAGCTCTGGGGCCAACGTCCTGACTTTC | - | TRBJ2-6 | TRBV4-2 | medium-sized
CASSLGLAGADTQYF | TGTGCCAGCAGCTTAGGACTAGCGGGGGCAGATACGCAGTATTTT | TRBD2 | TRBJ2-3 | TRBV7-9 | few
CASSPPDRANNEQFF | TGCGCCAGCAGCCCCCCGGACAGGGCTAACAATGAGCAGTTCTTC | TRBD1 | TRBJ2-1 | TRBV4-1 | -
CASSSSRGLSNEQFF | TGTGCCAGCAGCTCTAGTAGGGGGTTATCCAATGAGCAGTTCTTC | - | TRBJ2-1 | TRBV5-5 | -
CASSESWGRLNTEAFF | TGTGCCAGCAGTGAATCGTGGGGCAGATTGAACACTGAAGCTTTCTTT | - | TRBJ1-1 | TRBV2 | -
CANFPGLVSETQYF | TGTGCCAATTTTCCGGGACTAGTCAGTGAGACCCAGTACTTC | TRBD2 | TRBJ2-5 | TRBV28 | -
CASSNIQGHSGEQYF | TGTGCCAGTAGTAATATACAGGGTCATTCGGGAGAGCAGTACTTC | - | TRBJ2-7 | TRBV19 | few
CASSLASRDTQYF | TGTGCCAGCAGCTTGGCTAGCAGAGATACGCAGTATTTT | - | TRBJ2-3 | TRBV5-4 | -
CASSSGGDSSYEQYF | TGTGCCAGCAGCTCAGGAGGGGACTCCTCCTACGAGCAGTACTTC | - | TRBJ2-7 | TRBV9 | -
CASSHKQGQYIETQYF | TGCGCCAGCAGCCACAAACAGGGACAGTATATAGAGACCCAGTACTTC | TRBD1 | TRBJ2-5 | TRBV5-1 | -
CASSLRGNEQFF | TGTGCCAGCAGTTTACGGGGGAATGAGCAGTTCTTC | - | TRBJ2-1 | TRBV27 | once
CASRENRGNTEAFF | TGTGCCAGTAGAGAAAACAGGGGGAACACTGAAGCTTTCTTT | TRBD1 | TRBJ1-1 | TRBV19 | -
CASSERQDYTF | TGTGCCAGCAGTGAACGACAGGACTACACCTTC | - | TRBJ1-2 | TRBV6-6 | -
CASSFGQGGQPQHF | TGTGCCAGCAGTTTCGGACAGGGGGGTCAGCCCCAGCATTTT | TRBD1 | TRBJ1-5 | TRBV6-6 | -
CASSSSLGGAAGDTQYF | TGTGCCAGCAGTTCCAGCCTCGGGGGGGCGGCCGGAGATACGCAGTATTTT | TRBD2 | TRBJ2-3 | TRBV28 | -
CASSLDVRGETQYF | TGTGCCAGCAGCTTAGATGTCCGAGGAGAGACCCAGTACTTC | - | TRBJ2-5 | TRBV7-9 | -
CASSGGGGSLYGYTF | TGTGCCAGCAGTGGAGGGGGTGGGAGTCTCTATGGCTACACCTTC | - | TRBJ1-2 | TRBV6-1 | -
CASSYSGTSADNEQFF | TGTGCCAGCAGTTACTCCGGGACTAGCGCTGACAATGAGCAGTTCTTC | TRBD2 | TRBJ2-1 | TRBV6-5 | -
CASSTGTARSYEQYF | TGTGCCAGCAGTACCGGGACAGCTAGATCCTACGAGCAGTACTTC | TRBD1 | TRBJ2-7 | TRBV6-1 | -
CASSPLPADREIRNGYTF | TGTGCCAGCAGTCCCCTCCCGGCCGACAGGGAAATTCGGAATGGCTACACCTTC | TRBD1 | TRBJ1-2 | TRBV28 | -
CASSLTYRGSNTEAFF | TGCGCCAGCAGCTTGACCTACAGGGGGTCCAACACTGAAGCTTTCTTT | TRBD1 | TRBJ1-1 | TRBV5-1 | -
CASSDFAGENEKLFF | TGTGCCAGCAGTGATTTTGCAGGGGAGAATGAAAAACTGTTTTTT | - | TRBJ1-4 | TRBV27 | -
CASSLLAQPLAAQYF | TGTGCCAGCAGTTTACTAGCGCAACCCCTGGCGGCCCAGTACTTC | TRBD2 | TRBJ2-5 | TRBV6-5 | -
CASSSGTGATDTQYF | TGTGCCAGCAGTTCGGGGACAGGGGCCACAGATACGCAGTATTTT | TRBD1 | TRBJ2-3 | TRBV28 | -
CASSPGTSDRTQYF | TGTGCCAGTAGTCCCGGGACTAGCGATCGTACGCAGTATTTT | TRBD2 | TRBJ2-3 | TRBV19 | -
CASSQRRLGTEAFF | TGTGCCAGCAGCCAGAGGAGGCTCGGCACTGAAGCTTTCTTT | - | TRBJ1-1 | TRBV28 | -
CASSLSGELFF | TGTGCCAGCAGCTTATCTGGGGAGCTGTTTTTT | - | TRBJ2-2 | TRBV7-2 | once
CAISESPTGISYEQYF | TGTGCCATCAGTGAGTCGCCGACAGGTATCTCCTACGAGCAGTACTTC | - | TRBJ2-7 | TRBV10-3 | few
CASGLVSGLSNQPQHF | TGTGCTAGTGGTTTGGTATCAGGGTTAAGCAATCAGCCCCAGCATTTT | - | TRBJ1-5 | TRBV12-5 | once
CASSFLLAGDYEQYF | TGCGCCAGCAGCTTCCTACTAGCGGGGGACTACGAGCAGTACTTC | TRBD2 | TRBJ2-7 | TRBV5-1 | -
CASSYVAGAEAFF | TGTGCCAGCAGCTACGTCGCGGGCGCGGAAGCTTTCTTT | - | TRBJ1-1 | TRBV28 | -
CASSYTGAYGYTF | TGTGCCAGCAGTTACACAGGGGCCTATGGCTACACCTTC | TRBD1 | TRBJ1-2 | TRBV6-5 | -
CASSIGGLQGSWSGANGLTF | TGTGCCAGCAGCATCGGGGGGTTACAGGGTTCCTGGTCTGGGGCCAACGGCCTGACTTTC | - | TRBJ2-6 | TRBV21-1 | few
CASGGQLGNQPQHF | TGTGCCAGCGGGGGACAGCTAGGCAATCAGCCCCAGCATTTT | TRBD1 | TRBJ1-5 | TRBV27 | -
CATSSQDRSTEAFF | TGTGCCACCAGCAGTCAGGACAGGAGCACTGAAGCTTTCTTT | TRBD1 | TRBJ1-1 | TRBV15 | once
CASSPGQGRPLHF | TGTGCCAGCAGCCCTGGACAGGGGAGACCCCTCCACTTT | TRBD1 | TRBJ1-6 | TRBV9 | few
CASSLAVTSGNYEQYF | TGTGCCAGCAGCTTAGCGGTGACTAGCGGAAACTACGAGCAGTACTTC | TRBD2 | TRBJ2-7 | TRBV7-2 | -
CASSQIRGLGGYTF | TGCGCCAGCAGTCAAATCCGTGGGCTCGGTGGCTACACCTTC | - | TRBJ1-2 | TRBV5-1 | -
CASSPQLAGGYNEQFF | TGCGCCAGCAGCCCCCAGCTAGCGGGAGGGTACAATGAGCAGTTCTTC | TRBD2 | TRBJ2-1 | TRBV5-1 | -
CASSVYSNYGYTF | TGTGCCAGCAGCGTTTATTCCAACTATGGCTACACCTTC | - | TRBJ1-2 | TRBV9 | once
CASSATGTGGFNEQFF | TGTGCCAGTAGTGCCACCGGGACAGGGGGCTTCAATGAGCAGTTCTTC | TRBD1 | TRBJ2-1 | TRBV19 | -
CASSPGRAGGQETQYF | TGTGCCAGCAGCCCGGGGAGAGCGGGGGGCCAAGAGACCCAGTACTTC | TRBD2 | TRBJ2-5 | TRBV7-2 | -